This T cell receptor (beta chain) was sequenced in a study of blood T cell repertoires in COVID-19. Trimming pared 4 bases from V and 5 bases from J, leaving 17 bases between. The CDR3 runs to 15 residues. Germline V lookup: CDR1 SNHLY, CDR2 FYNNEI. The assay was immunoSEQ multiplex PCR, and TCRdb's table has in-frame clones only and misses some. The table lists 150,000 to 190,000 clones, approximately 80% of them singletons. The receptor's source is a woman older than 75 with acute or convalescent COVID-19. The source material was peripheral blood. This chain joins TRBV2 and TRBJ2-5; D is possibly TRBD1 (7 bases). The CDR3 DNA reads TGTGCCAGCAGTGGGTTCAGGGGGGCGTCGGAGACCCAGTACTTC. This codes for CASSGFRGASETQYF.